Only a few counts were recorded for the clone carrying this T cell receptor beta chain. Its antigen is unidentified. This entry comes from a study of blood T cells in healthy people across ages. The CDR3 consists of 15 residues. Per the germline V gene, CDR1 is SQVTM and CDR2 is ANQGSEA. The germline V and J ends were trimmed by 6 bases and 0 bases, with 18 bases remaining between them. Broader study findings: Total diversity from one million sequenced T cells was likely underestimated. Long-lived donors carried more naive CD4+ cells and greater diversity than aged donors.

The authors ran a second PCR of 7 to 11 cycles using a sample-barcoded 5' primer and a J-beta primer mix. TCRdb called the 5' RACE reads again in MiXCR, with one record for every CDR3 protein. The repertoire consists of 1,100,000 or so distinct CDR3 sequences, with more than 40% occurring once and the leading ten covering approximately 20%. The receptor was isolated from a woman aged 60 to 75 in good health. The rearrangement joins TRBV29-1 to TRBJ2-7; tentatively, D is TRBD1 or TRBD2 (5 bases each). Sequenced: blood. The CDR3 spells CSVRSGTPGSYEQYF. For the CDR3, the DNA is TGCAGCGTGAGATCCGGGACCCCGGGCTCCTACGAGCAGTACTTC.